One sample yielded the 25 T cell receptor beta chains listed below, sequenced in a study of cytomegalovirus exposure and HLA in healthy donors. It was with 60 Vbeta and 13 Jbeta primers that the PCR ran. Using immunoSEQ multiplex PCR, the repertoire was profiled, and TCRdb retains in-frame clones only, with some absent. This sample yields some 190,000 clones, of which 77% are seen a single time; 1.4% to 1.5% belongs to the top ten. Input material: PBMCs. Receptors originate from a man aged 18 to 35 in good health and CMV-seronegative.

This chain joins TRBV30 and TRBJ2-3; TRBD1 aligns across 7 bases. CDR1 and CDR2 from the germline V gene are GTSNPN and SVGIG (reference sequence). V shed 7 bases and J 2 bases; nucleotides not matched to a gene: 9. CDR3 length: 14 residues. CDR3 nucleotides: TGTGCCTCTACAGGGGAGCTATTCACAGATACGCAGTATTTT. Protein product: CASTGELFTDTQYF. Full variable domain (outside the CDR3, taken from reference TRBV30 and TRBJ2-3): SQTIHQWPATLVQPVGSPLSLECTVEGTSNPNLYWYRQAAGRGLQLLFYSVGIGQISSEVPQNLSASRPQDRQFILSSKKLLLSDSGFYLCASTGELFTDTQYFGPGTRLTVL.

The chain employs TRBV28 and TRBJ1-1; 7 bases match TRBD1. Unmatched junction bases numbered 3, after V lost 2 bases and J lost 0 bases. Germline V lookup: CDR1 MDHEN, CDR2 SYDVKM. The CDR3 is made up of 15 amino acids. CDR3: CASSLRDRMNTEAFF. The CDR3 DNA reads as TGTGCCAGCAGTTTACGGGACAGAATGAACACTGAAGCTTTCTTT.

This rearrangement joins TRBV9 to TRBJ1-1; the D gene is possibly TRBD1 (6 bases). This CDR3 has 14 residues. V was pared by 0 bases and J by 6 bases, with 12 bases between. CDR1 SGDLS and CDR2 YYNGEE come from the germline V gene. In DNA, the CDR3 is TGTGCCAGCAGCGTAGGGGGGCGGGTGGCTGAAGCTTTCTTT. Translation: CASSVGGRVAEAFF.

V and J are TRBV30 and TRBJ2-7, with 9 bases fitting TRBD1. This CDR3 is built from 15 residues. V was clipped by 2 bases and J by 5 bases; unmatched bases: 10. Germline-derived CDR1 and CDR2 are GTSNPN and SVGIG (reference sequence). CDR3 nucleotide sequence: TGTGCCTGGAGTTCGGGACAGGGTGTTGGAAACGAGCAGTACTTC. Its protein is CAWSSGQGVGNEQYF.

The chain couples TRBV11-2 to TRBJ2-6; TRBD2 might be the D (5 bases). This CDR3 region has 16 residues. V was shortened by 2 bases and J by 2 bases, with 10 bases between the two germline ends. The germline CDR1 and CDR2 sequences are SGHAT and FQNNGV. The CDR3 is CASSLMEAAGANVLTF. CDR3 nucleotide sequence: TGTGCCAGCAGCTTAATGGAGGCAGCTGGGGCCAACGTCCTGACTTTC.

This CDR3 is CSVEDTGTEAFF. The CDR3 bases are TGCAGCGTTGAAGATACGGGGACTGAAGCTTTCTTT. The chain combines TRBV29-1 with TRBJ1-1, with D unclear. V gave up 0 bases and J gave up 5 bases, with 7 bases separating them. The CDR3 has 12 amino acids. Germline V gene lookup returns CDR1 SQVTM and CDR2 ANQGSEA.

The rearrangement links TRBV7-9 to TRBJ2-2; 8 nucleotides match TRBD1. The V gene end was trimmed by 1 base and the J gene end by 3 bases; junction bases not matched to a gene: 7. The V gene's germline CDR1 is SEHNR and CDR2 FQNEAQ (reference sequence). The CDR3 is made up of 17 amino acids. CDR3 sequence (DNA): TGTGCCAGCAGCTTAGTTCCCAGGGGGCTTGACACCGGGGAGCTGTTTTTT. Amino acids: CASSLVPRGLDTGELFF.

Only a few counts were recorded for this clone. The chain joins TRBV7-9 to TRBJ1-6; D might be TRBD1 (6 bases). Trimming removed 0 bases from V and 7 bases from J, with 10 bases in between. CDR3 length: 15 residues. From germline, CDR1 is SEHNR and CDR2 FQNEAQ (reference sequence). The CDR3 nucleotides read TGTGCCAGCAGCTTAGCGGGGGCCGAGAATTCACCCCTCCACTTT. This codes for CASSLAGAENSPLHF.

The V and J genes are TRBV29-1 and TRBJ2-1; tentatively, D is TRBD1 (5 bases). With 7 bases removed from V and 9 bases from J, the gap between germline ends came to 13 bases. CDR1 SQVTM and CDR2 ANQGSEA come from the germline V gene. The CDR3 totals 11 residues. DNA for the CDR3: TGCAGCGCGAAGGGGCTCGGTGAGCAGTTCTTC. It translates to CSAKGLGEQFF.

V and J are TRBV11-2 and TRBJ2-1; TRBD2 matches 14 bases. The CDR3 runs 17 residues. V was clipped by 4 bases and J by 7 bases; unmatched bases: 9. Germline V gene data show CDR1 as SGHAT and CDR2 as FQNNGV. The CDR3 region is CASSSRLAGGPWNEQFF. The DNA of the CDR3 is TGTGCCAGCAGCTCCCGACTAGCGGGGGGGCCCTGGAATGAGCAGTTCTTC.

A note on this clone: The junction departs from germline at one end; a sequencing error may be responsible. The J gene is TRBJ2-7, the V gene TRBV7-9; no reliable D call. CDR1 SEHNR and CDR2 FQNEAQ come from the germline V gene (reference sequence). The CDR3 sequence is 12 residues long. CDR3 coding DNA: TGTTCCAGCAGCTTAGTCTCGTACGAGCAGTACTTC. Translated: CSSSLVSYEQYF.

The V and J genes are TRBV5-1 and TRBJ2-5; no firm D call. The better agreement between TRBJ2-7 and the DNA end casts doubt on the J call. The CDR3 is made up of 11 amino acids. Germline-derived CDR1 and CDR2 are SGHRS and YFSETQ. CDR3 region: CASSLGLEQYF. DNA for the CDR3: TGCGCCAGCAGCTTGGGCCTCGAGCAGTACTTC.

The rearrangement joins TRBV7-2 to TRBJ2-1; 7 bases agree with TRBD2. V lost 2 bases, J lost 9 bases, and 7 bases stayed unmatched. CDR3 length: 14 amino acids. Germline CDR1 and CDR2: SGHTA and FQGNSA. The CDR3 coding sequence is TGTGCCAGCAGCTTATATGGGACTAAGGCTGAGCAGTTCTTC. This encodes CASSLYGTKAEQFF.

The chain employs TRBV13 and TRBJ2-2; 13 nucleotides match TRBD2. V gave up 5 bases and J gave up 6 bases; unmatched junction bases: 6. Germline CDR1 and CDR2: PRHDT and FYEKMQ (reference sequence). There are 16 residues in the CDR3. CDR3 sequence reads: CASSVLLAGGPGELFF. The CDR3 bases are TGTGCCAGCAGCGTCCTACTAGCGGGAGGGCCCGGGGAGCTGTTTTTT.

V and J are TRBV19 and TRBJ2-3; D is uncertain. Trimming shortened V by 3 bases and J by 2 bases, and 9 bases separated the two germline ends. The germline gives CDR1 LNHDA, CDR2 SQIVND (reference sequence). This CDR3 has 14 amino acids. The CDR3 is CASSIFQYTDTQYF. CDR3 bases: TGTGCCAGTAGTATCTTCCAGTACACAGATACGCAGTATTTT.

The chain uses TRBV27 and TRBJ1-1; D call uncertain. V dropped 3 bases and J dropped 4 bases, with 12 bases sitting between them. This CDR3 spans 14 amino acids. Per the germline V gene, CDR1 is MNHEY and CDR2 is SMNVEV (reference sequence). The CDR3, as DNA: TGTGCCAGCAGTTTGATAGGGCGGGCCACTGAAGCTTTCTTT. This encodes CASSLIGRATEAFF.

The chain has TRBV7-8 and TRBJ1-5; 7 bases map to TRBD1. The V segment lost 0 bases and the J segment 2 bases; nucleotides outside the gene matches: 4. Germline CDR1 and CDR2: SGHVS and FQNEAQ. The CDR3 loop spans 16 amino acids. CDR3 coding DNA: TGTGCCAGCAGCTTAGCGCTAGGACAGGGCAATCAGCCCCAGCATTTT. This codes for CASSLALGQGNQPQHF. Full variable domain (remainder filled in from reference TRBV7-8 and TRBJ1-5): GAGVSQSPRYKVAKRGQDVALRCDPISGHVSLFWYQQALGQGPEFLTYFQNEAQLDKSGLPSDRFFAERPEGSVSTLKIQRTQQEDSAVYLCASSLALGQGNQPQHFGDGTRLSIL.

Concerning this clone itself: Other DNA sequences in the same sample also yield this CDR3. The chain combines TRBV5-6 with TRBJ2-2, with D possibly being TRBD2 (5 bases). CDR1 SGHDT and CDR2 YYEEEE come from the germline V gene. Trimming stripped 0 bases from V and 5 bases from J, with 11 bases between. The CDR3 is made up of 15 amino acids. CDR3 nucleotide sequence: TGTGCCAGCAGCTTGGCCGGGGTTTGGACCGGGGAGCTGTTTTTT. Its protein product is CASSLAGVWTGELFF.

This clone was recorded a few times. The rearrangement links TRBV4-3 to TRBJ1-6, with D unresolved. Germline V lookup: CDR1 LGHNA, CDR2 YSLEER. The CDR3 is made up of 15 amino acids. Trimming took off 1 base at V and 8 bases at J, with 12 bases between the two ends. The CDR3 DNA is TGCGCCAGCAGCCAAGGTTGGTTGAGGGATTCACCCCTCCACTTT. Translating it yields CASSQGWLRDSPLHF.

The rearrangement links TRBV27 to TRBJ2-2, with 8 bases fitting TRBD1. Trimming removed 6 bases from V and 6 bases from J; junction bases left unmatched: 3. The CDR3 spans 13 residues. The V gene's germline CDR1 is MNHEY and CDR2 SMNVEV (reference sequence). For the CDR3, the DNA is TGTGCCAGCAGACAGGGGGTAGCCGGGGAGCTGTTTTTT. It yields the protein CASRQGVAGELFF.

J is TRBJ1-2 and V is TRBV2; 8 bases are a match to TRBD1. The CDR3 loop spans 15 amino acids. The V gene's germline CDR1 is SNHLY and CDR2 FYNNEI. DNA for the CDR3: TGTGCGACAACCCCTAGACGACAGGGGAACTATGGCTACACCTTC. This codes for CATTPRRQGNYGYTF. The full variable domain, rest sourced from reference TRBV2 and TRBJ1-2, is EPEVTQTPSHQVTQMGQEVILRCVPISNHLYFYWYRQILGQKVEFLVSFYNNEISEKSEIFDDQFSVERPDGSNFTLKIRSTKLEDSAMYFCATTPRRQGNYGYTFGSGTRLTVV.

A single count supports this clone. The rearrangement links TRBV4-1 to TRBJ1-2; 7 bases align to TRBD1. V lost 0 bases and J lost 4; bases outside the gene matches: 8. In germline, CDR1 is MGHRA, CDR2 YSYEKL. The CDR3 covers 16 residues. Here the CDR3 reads CASSQEGEGTAYGYTF. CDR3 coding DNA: TGCGCCAGCAGCCAAGAAGGCGAGGGGACAGCCTATGGCTACACCTTC.

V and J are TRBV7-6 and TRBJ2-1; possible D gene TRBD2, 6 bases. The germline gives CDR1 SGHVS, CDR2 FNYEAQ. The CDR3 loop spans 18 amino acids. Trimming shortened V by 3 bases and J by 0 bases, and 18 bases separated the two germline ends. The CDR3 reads CASSFSVGGPSSYNEQFF. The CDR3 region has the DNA TGTGCCAGCAGCTTTTCGGTGGGGGGACCGAGCTCCTACAATGAGCAGTTCTTC.

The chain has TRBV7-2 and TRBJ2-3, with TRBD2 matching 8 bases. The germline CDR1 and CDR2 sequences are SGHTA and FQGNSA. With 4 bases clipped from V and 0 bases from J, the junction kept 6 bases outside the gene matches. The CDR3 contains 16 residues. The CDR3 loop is CASSYLGGGSTDTQYF. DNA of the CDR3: TGTGCCAGCAGCTACTTAGGCGGGGGGAGCACAGATACGCAGTATTTT.

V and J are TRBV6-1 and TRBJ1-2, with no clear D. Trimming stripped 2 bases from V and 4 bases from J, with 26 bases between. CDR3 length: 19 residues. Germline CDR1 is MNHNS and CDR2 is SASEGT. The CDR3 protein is CASSEWWVAPQAPSYGYTF. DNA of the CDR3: TGTGCCAGCAGTGAATGGTGGGTAGCCCCGCAAGCTCCGAGCTATGGCTACACCTTC.